These T cell receptor beta chains were read from a single sample in a study of preoperative IRX-2 immunotherapy in early breast cancer. Here immunoSEQ multiplex PCR was the method, and the copy in TCRdb shows in-frame clones only, minus some. The data hold around 34,000 clones, with roughly four fifths observed a single time. The source material was lymph node tissue, sampled from a patient treated with IRX-2 immunotherapy. These receptors originate from a human donor with breast cancer. CDR3s include the opening cysteine and the closing phenylalanine or tryptophan. Clone size is stated in some rows and not others, as once, few, many or a class when expanded.

CDR3: CASSLVKGESTNEKLFF
size: -
V: TRBV5-1
J: TRBJ1-4

CDR3: CASSPGLAEPGELFF
size: few
V: TRBV18
J: TRBJ2-2

CDR3: CASSPLAGRQNEQFF
size: -
V: TRBV5-1
J: TRBJ2-1

CDR3: CASNLLGQPTNEQFF
size: few
V: TRBV11-3
J: TRBJ2-1

CDR3: CASNFGSYNSPLHF
size: -
V: TRBV19
J: TRBJ1-6

CDR3: CASGLRGVGEKLFF
size: -
V: TRBV12-5
J: TRBJ1-4

CDR3: CASRGQFSGANVLTF
size: -
V: TRBV22-1
J: TRBJ2-6

CDR3: CATTSSGNTIYF
size: -
V: TRBV6-8
J: TRBJ1-3

CDR3: CASSLLQGGFFKTQYF
size: -
V: TRBV28
J: TRBJ2-5

CDR3: CASSLDPAHTYNEQFF
size: -
V: TRBV11-3
J: TRBJ2-1

CDR3: CASRYWTGISEQFF
size: -
V: TRBV28
J: TRBJ2-1

CDR3: CASSLGQYNEKLFF
size: -
V: TRBV28
J: TRBJ1-4

CDR3: CASGGRNWRTEAFF
size: -
V: TRBV28
J: TRBJ1-1

CDR3: CASSLLQGSTNEKLFF
size: -
V: TRBV28
J: TRBJ1-4

CDR3: CSVGVSASTDTQYF
size: -
V: TRBV29-1
J: TRBJ2-3

CDR3: CATRDNQETQYF
size: -
V: TRBV10-3
J: TRBJ2-5

CDR3: CASSYGGKGYGYTF
size: -
V: TRBV6-8
J: TRBJ1-2

CDR3: CASSYRGAGKLFF
size: -
V: TRBV6-8
J: TRBJ1-4

CDR3: CASSLNGGNTEAFF
size: once
V: TRBV11-3
J: TRBJ1-1

CDR3: CASSPVRGQETQYF
size: -
V: TRBV18
J: TRBJ2-5

CDR3: CASRIQGYQDTQYF
size: once
V: TRBV6-8
J: TRBJ2-3

CDR3: CASSSRTASTDTQYF
size: -
V: TRBV19
J: TRBJ2-3

CDR3: CASSSLPGYEQYF
size: -
V: TRBV14
J: TRBJ2-7

CDR3: CASSPRTSGGINEQFF
size: -
V: TRBV7-1
J: TRBJ2-1

CDR3: CASTLGLAGILTQYF
size: -
V: TRBV9
J: TRBJ2-5

CDR3: CASSPGVVAGDTDTQYF
size: once
V: TRBV5-1
J: TRBJ2-3

CDR3: CASSEVGGSFNQPQHF
size: few
V: TRBV6-1
J: TRBJ1-5

CDR3: CASSQSGVAGNTIYF
size: -
V: TRBV16
J: TRBJ1-3

CDR3: CASSHRDRVSDTQYF
size: -
V: TRBV18
J: TRBJ2-3

CDR3: CASRRQGALEETQYF
size: few
V: TRBV6-8
J: TRBJ2-5

CDR3: CAWNQGPNTEAFF
size: -
V: TRBV30
J: TRBJ1-1

CDR3: CATPGGRAYNEQFF
size: -
V: TRBV28
J: TRBJ2-1

CDR3: CSVEGVTTHGYTF
size: -
V: TRBV29-1
J: TRBJ1-2

CDR3: CSVQTRDGFYGYTF
size: -
V: TRBV29-1
J: TRBJ1-2

CDR3: CASLGYSDTGELFF
size: -
V: TRBV6-7
J: TRBJ2-2

CDR3: CATSKLQGARGYGYTF
size: -
V: TRBV15
J: TRBJ1-2

CDR3: CASSLDFGQNYNEQFF
size: -
V: TRBV5-1
J: TRBJ2-1

CDR3: CASSLWSGLAGGFSYNEQFF
size: once
V: TRBV28
J: TRBJ2-1

CDR3: CAISPNLNTGELFF
size: -
V: TRBV6-4
J: TRBJ2-2

CDR3: CASSPTVGHQETQYF
size: -
V: TRBV18
J: TRBJ2-5

CDR3: CASSYTGEKETQYF
size: -
V: TRBV6-8
J: TRBJ2-5

CDR3: CASSPGGQETQYF
size: -
V: TRBV18
J: TRBJ2-5

CDR3: CASSLDRVTNEKLFF
size: -
V: TRBV7-5
J: TRBJ1-4

CDR3: CASSQNSQSYGYTF
size: once
V: TRBV14
J: TRBJ1-2

CDR3: CASSTSPGAEAFF
size: -
V: TRBV19
J: TRBJ1-1

CDR3: CASSSLAGRSYEQYF
size: -
V: TRBV28
J: TRBJ2-7

CDR3: CASSFSGGDTMTQFF
size: -
V: TRBV11-3
J: TRBJ2-1

CDR3: CASIKQDRNQPQHF
size: -
V: TRBV28
J: TRBJ1-5

CDR3: CASSVEGTDEKLFF
size: -
V: TRBV5-1
J: TRBJ1-4

CDR3: CATARTDRVWEQYF
size: -
V: TRBV6-8
J: TRBJ2-7

CDR3: CASSLPLASGANVLTF
size: -
V: TRBV28
J: TRBJ2-6

CDR3: CASSLEGGGYNEQFF
size: -
V: TRBV5-1
J: TRBJ2-1

CDR3: CASRGQYNEQFF
size: -
V: TRBV6-8
J: TRBJ2-1

CDR3: CASSPDAGGINTEAFF
size: -
V: TRBV18
J: TRBJ1-1

CDR3: CASSYWPPRGLFYSPLHF
size: -
V: TRBV6-8
J: TRBJ1-6

CDR3: CSVRQGRGTEAFF
size: -
V: TRBV29-1
J: TRBJ1-1

CDR3: CASQTWGGTEAFF
size: once
V: TRBV7-4
J: TRBJ1-1